These T cell receptor beta chains were read from a single sample in a study of blood T cell repertoires in COVID-19. Method: immunoSEQ multiplex PCR; TCRdb's copy keeps in-frame clones and lacks some. Here the sample spans approximately 150,000 clones, around 90% being singletons. The sequencing sample was made of peripheral blood. The receptors were gathered from a human donor with COVID-19, enrolled during active disease. The donor label of this sample is uncertain. Each CDR3 is given with its conserved first and last residue. Fields, in order: clone size, D gene, J gene, V gene, CDR3 DNA, CDR3 protein. D genes are given only for firm matches. For some rows the clone size is stated as once, few or many, or as a class when expanded; others skip it.

clone_size: .; d_call: TRBD1; j_call: TRBJ1-4; v_call: TRBV5-1; cdr3_nt: TGCGCCAGCAGCTTACAGGGGGCGGGTGAAAAACTGTTTTTT; cdr3_aa: CASSLQGAGEKLFF
clone_size: .; d_call: .; j_call: TRBJ2-3; v_call: TRBV19; cdr3_nt: TGTGCCAGTAGTACCCCAAGCGGGACAGATACGCAGTATTTT; cdr3_aa: CASSTPSGTDTQYF
clone_size: .; d_call: .; j_call: TRBJ2-3; v_call: TRBV24-1; cdr3_nt: TGTGCCACCAGTGGAGACTACACAGATACGCAGTATTTT; cdr3_aa: CATSGDYTDTQYF
clone_size: .; d_call: .; j_call: TRBJ2-2; v_call: TRBV5-1; cdr3_nt: TGCGCCAGCACCTCTCGGCCTACAGAAGCCGGGGAGCTGTTTTTT; cdr3_aa: CASTSRPTEAGELFF
clone_size: .; d_call: .; j_call: TRBJ2-1; v_call: TRBV9; cdr3_nt: TGTGCCAGCAGCGTGTCTGCGGCTGGGAATGAGCAGTTCTTC; cdr3_aa: CASSVSAAGNEQFF
clone_size: .; d_call: .; j_call: TRBJ1-2; v_call: TRBV30; cdr3_nt: TGTGCCTGGAGTGTAACAGGGAGCTATGGCTACACCTTC; cdr3_aa: CAWSVTGSYGYTF
clone_size: .; d_call: .; j_call: TRBJ1-2; v_call: TRBV11-2; cdr3_nt: TGTGCCAGCAGCCCGATGAGGACAGCTAACTATGGCTACACCTTC; cdr3_aa: CASSPMRTANYGYTF
clone_size: .; d_call: TRBD1; j_call: TRBJ1-2; v_call: TRBV4-2; cdr3_nt: TGTGCCAGCAGCCAGTTGGCCGGGACAGAGGGTCCCTATGGCTACACCTTC; cdr3_aa: CASSQLAGTEGPYGYTF
clone_size: .; d_call: .; j_call: TRBJ1-1; v_call: TRBV9; cdr3_nt: TGTGCCAGCAGCGTAAACCCCTCAGACACTGAAGCTTTCTTT; cdr3_aa: CASSVNPSDTEAFF
clone_size: .; d_call: .; j_call: TRBJ1-3; v_call: TRBV7-9; cdr3_nt: TGTGCCAGCAGCTTTTCATTTGGCCTCCAGGCGACCTCTGGAAACACCATATATTTT; cdr3_aa: CASSFSFGLQATSGNTIYF
clone_size: .; d_call: .; j_call: TRBJ2-2; v_call: TRBV9; cdr3_nt: TGTGCCAGCAGCGTGACGACAGCCACCGGGGAGCTGTTTTTT; cdr3_aa: CASSVTTATGELFF
clone_size: once; d_call: TRBD1; j_call: TRBJ2-5; v_call: TRBV15; cdr3_nt: TGTGCCACCAGCAGCTCAGGGGGTAGGGAGACCCAGTACTTC; cdr3_aa: CATSSSGGRETQYF
clone_size: once; d_call: .; j_call: TRBJ1-5; v_call: TRBV4-1; cdr3_nt: TGCGCCAGTACCGACCTGCTAGGGGATGGAAATCAGCCCCAGCATTTT; cdr3_aa: CASTDLLGDGNQPQHF
clone_size: .; d_call: TRBD2; j_call: TRBJ2-2; v_call: TRBV5-1; cdr3_nt: TGCGCCAGCAGCTTAGGGGCGGGAGACACCGGGGAGCTGTTTTTT; cdr3_aa: CASSLGAGDTGELFF
clone_size: .; d_call: .; j_call: TRBJ2-5; v_call: TRBV5-1; cdr3_nt: TGCGCCAGCAGCTTTACTGGAGGGGCGGAAGAGACCCAGTACTTC; cdr3_aa: CASSFTGGAEETQYF
clone_size: .; d_call: .; j_call: TRBJ1-4; v_call: TRBV5-6; cdr3_nt: TGTGCCAGCAGCTCACAGGGACCCGTAGTTGAAAAACTGTTTTTT; cdr3_aa: CASSSQGPVVEKLFF
clone_size: .; d_call: .; j_call: TRBJ1-2; v_call: TRBV19; cdr3_nt: TGTGCCAGTAGTATGGGGCATGGCTACACCTTC; cdr3_aa: CASSMGHGYTF
clone_size: few; d_call: .; j_call: TRBJ1-1; v_call: TRBV19; cdr3_nt: TGTGCCAGTAGTATTGTCACAGGGAGTGCAGCTTTCTTT; cdr3_aa: CASSIVTGSAAFF
clone_size: .; d_call: .; j_call: TRBJ1-2; v_call: TRBV27; cdr3_nt: TGTGCCAGCAGTTTATCTAACGGCTATGGCTACACCTTC; cdr3_aa: CASSLSNGYGYTF
clone_size: .; d_call: .; j_call: TRBJ2-7; v_call: TRBV28; cdr3_nt: TGTGCCAGCAGATCTGACACCTACGAGCAGTACTTC; cdr3_aa: CASRSDTYEQYF
clone_size: .; d_call: .; j_call: TRBJ2-5; v_call: TRBV4-2; cdr3_nt: TGTGCCAGCAGCCAAGATTGGGAGAGTGGGACCCAGTACTTC; cdr3_aa: CASSQDWESGTQYF
clone_size: .; d_call: .; j_call: TRBJ2-1; v_call: TRBV6-2/TRBV6-3; cdr3_nt: TGTGCCAGCAGCAGACAGGACTCCTACAATGAGCAGTTCTTC; cdr3_aa: CASSRQDSYNEQFF
clone_size: .; d_call: TRBD1; j_call: TRBJ2-7; v_call: TRBV3-1/TRBV3-2; cdr3_nt: TGTGCCAGCAGCCAAGACTTGACAGGGACCTACGAGCAGTACTTC; cdr3_aa: CASSQDLTGTYEQYF
clone_size: .; d_call: .; j_call: TRBJ1-4; v_call: TRBV12-5; cdr3_nt: TGTGCTAGTGGTTTGGGGGCAGGATCAACTAATGAAAAACTGTTTTTT; cdr3_aa: CASGLGAGSTNEKLFF
clone_size: .; d_call: .; j_call: TRBJ1-1; v_call: TRBV6-1; cdr3_nt: TGTGCCAGCAGTGAAGGGTTATCGAGGGCTAATCGAGCTTTCTTT; cdr3_aa: CASSEGLSRANRAFF
clone_size: few; d_call: TRBD2; j_call: TRBJ2-3; v_call: TRBV27; cdr3_nt: TGTGCCAGCAGACCACTAGCGGCTAGCACAGATACGCAGTATTTT; cdr3_aa: CASRPLAASTDTQYF
clone_size: .; d_call: TRBD1; j_call: TRBJ2-5; v_call: TRBV7-3; cdr3_nt: TGTGCCAGCAGCTCGGAGGGACAGGGACAAGAGACCCAGTACTTC; cdr3_aa: CASSSEGQGQETQYF
clone_size: .; d_call: TRBD2; j_call: TRBJ2-1; v_call: TRBV3-1/TRBV3-2; cdr3_nt: TGTGCCAGCAGCCAGAGACTAGCATTTGAGCAGTTCTTC; cdr3_aa: CASSQRLAFEQFF
clone_size: once; d_call: .; j_call: TRBJ1-4; v_call: TRBV4-1; cdr3_nt: TGCGCCAGCAGCCCCCAAGGTGGGGGCGGTGAAAAACTGTTTTTT; cdr3_aa: CASSPQGGGGEKLFF
clone_size: .; d_call: .; j_call: TRBJ1-5; v_call: TRBV7-9; cdr3_nt: TGTGCCAGCAGCTTAGCAGGGGTCAATCAGCCCCAGCATTTT; cdr3_aa: CASSLAGVNQPQHF
clone_size: once; d_call: TRBD2; j_call: TRBJ2-2; v_call: TRBV29-1; cdr3_nt: TGCAGCGTCAAGATGGGACTAGCGGGAAAGGGCGGGGAGCTGTTTTTT; cdr3_aa: CSVKMGLAGKGGELFF
clone_size: once; d_call: .; j_call: TRBJ1-1; v_call: TRBV29-1; cdr3_nt: TGCGGGGCTAGGTCCCGAGGCACTGAAGCTTTCTTT; cdr3_aa: CGARSRGTEAFF
clone_size: .; d_call: .; j_call: TRBJ2-2; v_call: TRBV11-1; cdr3_nt: TGTGCCAGCAGCTCCCAGGGCGGCGGCGGGGAGCTGTTTTTT; cdr3_aa: CASSSQGGGGELFF
clone_size: .; d_call: .; j_call: TRBJ1-1; v_call: TRBV30; cdr3_nt: TGTGCCTGGAGGAACTACGATCCAAGAATGAACACTGAAGCTTTCTTT; cdr3_aa: CAWRNYDPRMNTEAFF